This T cell receptor beta chain was sequenced for a study of human T cells and chemical hapten exposure. Study-level results: Expanded TCRs made up significantly more big CDR3 similarity clusters than controls did.

Time point: pre-sensitization, week 0. Indicated treatment: therapeutic diphenylcyclopropenone sensitization with weekly scalp DPC. Ahead of applying each patch test, blood was sampled. Researchers extracted total RNA from unfractionated whole blood. TCRdb reanalysed the RACE reads using MiXCR and keeps one entry per CDR3 protein. The sample has roughly 260,000 distinct CDR3 sequences; over 8% are singletons. This clonotype was counted between two and nine times. As yet, its antigen is unknown. The source was whole blood, collected in connection with sensitization to the hapten diphenylcyclopropenone (DPC). The TCR sequence derives from a woman aged 40 to 50 with alopecia areata. Some clones in this sample may be carry-over from other donors' samples.

CDR3 region: CASSPHRGVETQYF. The DNA of the CDR3 is TGTGCCAGCAGCCCACACAGGGGGGTGGAGACCCAGTACTTC. This chain connects TRBV6-5 to TRBJ2-5; TRBD1 aligns across 8 bases. Germline loops: CDR1 MNHEY, CDR2 SVGAGI. V was pared by 6 bases and J by 5 bases, with 8 bases of the junction left unmatched. This CDR3 is built from 14 residues.